This paragraph covers one T cell receptor beta chain sequence. The CDR3 has 15 amino acids. CDR1 SGDLS and CDR2 YYNGEE come from the germline V gene. Trimming removed 6 bases from V and 2 bases from J; junction bases left unmatched: 5. The data originate from a study of blood T cell repertoires in COVID-19. Study-wide background: Acute-phase and convalescent COVID-19 samples originated in the United States, Italy and Spain.

Clones were read by immunoSEQ multiplex PCR, and TCRdb kept only the in-frame ones, dropping some. Of hundreds of thousands of clones listed, roughly 80% are singletons. Material: peripheral blood. This receptor was identified in a man aged 80 or over with acute or convalescent COVID-19. The rearrangement uses TRBV9 and TRBJ2-3; TRBD2 agrees at 11 bases. The CDR3 DNA is TGTGCCAGCACCAAGACTAGCGGGGACACAGATACGCAGTATTTT. It yields the protein CASTKTSGDTDTQYF. Looking up the rest from reference TRBV9 and TRBJ2-3 gives the full variable domain: DSGVTQTPKHLITATGQRVTLRCSPRSGDLSVYWYQQSLDQGLQFLIQYYNGEERAKGNILERFSAQQFPDLHSELNLSSLELGDSALYFCASTKTSGDTDTQYFGPGTRLTVL.